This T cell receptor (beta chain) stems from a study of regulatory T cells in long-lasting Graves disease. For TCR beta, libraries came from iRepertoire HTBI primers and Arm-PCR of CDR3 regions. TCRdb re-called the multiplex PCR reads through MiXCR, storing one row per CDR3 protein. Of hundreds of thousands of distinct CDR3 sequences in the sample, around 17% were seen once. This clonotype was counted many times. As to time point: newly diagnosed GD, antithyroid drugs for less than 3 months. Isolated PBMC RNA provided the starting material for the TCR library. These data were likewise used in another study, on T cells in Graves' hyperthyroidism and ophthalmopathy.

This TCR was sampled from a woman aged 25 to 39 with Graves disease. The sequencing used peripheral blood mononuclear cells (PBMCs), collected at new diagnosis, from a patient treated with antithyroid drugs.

The CDR3: CASSLDTGTGSYEQYF. The CDR3 nucleotides read TGTGCCAGCAGCTTAGATACCGGGACAGGTTCTTACGAGCAGTACTTC. This sequence joins TRBV11-2 and TRBJ2-7; 8 nucleotides line up with TRBD1. V lost 0 bases and J lost 4; bases outside the gene matches: 8. The CDR3 runs to 16 residues. The V gene's germline CDR1 is SGHAT and CDR2 FQNNGV.